A single T cell receptor (beta chain) is shown here with its context. These data come from a study of blood T cell repertoires in COVID-19. Per the original data handling: Amplification from reference gene primers served as the basis for estimated nucleated cell counts. Data came from immunoSEQ multiplex PCR; TCRdb stores just in-frame clones and leaves some out. V, J and clone size are those of that table, while D and trimming were read from the DNA. The profile covers about 74,000 clones, with 80% to 90% appearing a single time and 1.9% taken by the ten largest. Germline values: CDR1 LNHDA, CDR2 SQIVND (reference sequence). The CDR3 covers 15 residues. The J segment lost 1 base and the V segment lost 3 bases, leaving 4 bases of the junction unmatched.

The source is a woman older than 75 with active or convalescent COVID-19. Material: peripheral blood. The chain uses TRBV19 and TRBJ2-7; TRBD1 aligns across 9 bases. DNA of the CDR3: TGTGCCAGTAGTATCGGGACAGGGATTTCCTACGAGCAGTACTTC. This gives the protein CASSIGTGISYEQYF.